This T cell receptor (beta chain) stems from a study of blood T cell repertoires in COVID-19. About the study: There were acute and convalescent COVID-19 samples, and they came from the United States, Italy and Spain. T cells, B-cell-depleted T cells, or PBMCs provided the cDNA or gDNA that served as material.

CDR1 and CDR2 (germline): LGHNA, YSLEER. The J segment lost 4 bases and the V segment lost 4 bases, leaving 4 bases of the junction unmatched. The CDR3 contains 14 residues. As handled by the study authors: It was from reference gene primer amplification that nucleated cell counts were estimated. The assay was immunoSEQ multiplex PCR, and TCRdb's table has in-frame clones only and misses some. That table supplies the V and J calls and clone size; D and trimming were determined from the DNA. The table shows about 200,000 clones, with around four fifths occurring only once. Material: peripheral blood. The receptor was isolated from a woman older than 75 with active or convalescent COVID-19. The chain employs TRBV4-3 and TRBJ2-3; 8 bases are shared with TRBD1. The CDR3 is CASSLQGAADTQYF. The CDR3 coding sequence is TGCGCCAGCAGCCTGCAGGGGGCGGCAGATACGCAGTATTTT.